This T cell receptor (beta chain) emerged from a study of T cells in Graves' hyperthyroidism and ophthalmopathy. The germline V gene has CDR1 SGHTA and CDR2 FQGNSA. The CDR3 contains 14 residues. V lost 3 bases to trimming and J lost 2 bases, with 11 bases between them. This clonotype was seen ten or more times. It was RNA transcripts that yielded the amplified TCR beta CDR3 regions. With the HTBI primer set, the TCR CDR3 went through a first round of RT-PCR. Via MiXCR, TCRdb re-called the multiplex PCR reads, giving one row per CDR3 protein. The repertoire holds hundreds of thousands of distinct CDR3 sequences, with over 12% as singletons.

The sample consisted of blood. This clonotype was obtained from an older woman with Graves' ophthalmopathy. The chain recombines TRBV7-2 with TRBJ2-7; possible D gene TRBD2, 6 bases. CDR3 residues: CASSFLAGTYEQYF. The CDR3 region has the DNA TGTGCCAGCAGCTTTTTGGCGGGAACCTACGAGCAGTACTTC.